This is a list of T cell receptor beta chains from one sample in a study of shared clonotypes between healthy human individuals. Here immunoSEQ multiplex PCR was the method, and the copy in TCRdb shows in-frame clones only, minus some. The sample consists of about 600,000 clones, roughly 79% of them appearing once. The sequencing sample was made of PBMCs. The receptors originated from a woman in her thirties or forties in good health. Some clones in this sample may be carry-over from other donors' samples. Each CDR3 is given with its conserved first and last residue. D genes are given only for firm matches. Clone size, where shown, is once, few, many, or a class for clones that have expanded.

v_gene: TRBV4-1; d_gene: TRBD2; j_gene: TRBJ2-7; abundance: .; CDR3aa: CASSRLAGVLEQYF; CDR3nt: TGCGCCAGCAGCCGACTAGCGGGAGTATTAGAGCAGTACTTC
v_gene: TRBV6-1; d_gene: TRBD1; j_gene: TRBJ1-5; abundance: .; CDR3aa: CASRGTGFGNQPQHF; CDR3nt: TGTGCCAGCAGGGGGACAGGTTTCGGCAATCAGCCCCAGCATTTT
v_gene: TRBV13; d_gene: .; j_gene: TRBJ2-3; abundance: .; CDR3aa: CASTRGGIFTDTQYF; CDR3nt: TGTGCCAGCACAAGGGGGGGGATCTTCACAGATACGCAGTATTTT
v_gene: TRBV29-1; d_gene: TRBD1; j_gene: TRBJ2-7; abundance: .; CDR3aa: CSVAGQGASGEQYF; CDR3nt: TGCAGCGTTGCCGGACAGGGGGCGTCGGGGGAGCAGTACTTC
v_gene: TRBV15; d_gene: .; j_gene: TRBJ2-5; abundance: many; CDR3aa: CATSRDRETQYF; CDR3nt: TGTGCCACCAGCAGAGATCGAGAGACCCAGTACTTC
v_gene: TRBV7-9; d_gene: .; j_gene: TRBJ2-1; abundance: .; CDR3aa: CASSLLTGPDIEQFF; CDR3nt: TGTGCCAGCAGCTTATTGACGGGGCCAGATATTGAGCAGTTCTTC
v_gene: TRBV7-8; d_gene: TRBD2; j_gene: TRBJ2-1; abundance: .; CDR3aa: CASSKGLAGVYLNEQFF; CDR3nt: TGTGCCAGCAGCAAGGGACTAGCGGGAGTCTATTTGAATGAGCAGTTCTTC
v_gene: TRBV4-1; d_gene: .; j_gene: TRBJ2-7; abundance: .; CDR3aa: CASSQGRGPRRYEQYF; CDR3nt: TGCGCCAGCAGCCAAGGGAGGGGTCCGCGTCGGTACGAGCAGTACTTC
v_gene: TRBV7-9; d_gene: .; j_gene: TRBJ1-2; abundance: .; CDR3aa: CASSLVTGYGYTF; CDR3nt: TGTGCCAGCAGCTTGGTAACCGGCTATGGCTACACCTTC
v_gene: TRBV5-1; d_gene: .; j_gene: TRBJ1-1; abundance: .; CDR3aa: CASSYGHNTEAFF; CDR3nt: TGCGCCAGCAGCTATGGACATAACACTGAAGCTTTCTTT
v_gene: TRBV19; d_gene: .; j_gene: TRBJ1-5; abundance: few; CDR3aa: CASTNSGRTAQHF; CDR3nt: TGTGCCAGTACCAACTCTGGTCGAACGGCCCAGCATTTT
v_gene: TRBV19; d_gene: TRBD2; j_gene: TRBJ2-1; abundance: .; CDR3aa: CASSIGETSDEQFF; CDR3nt: TGTGCCAGTAGTATCGGAGAGACTAGCGATGAGCAGTTCTTC
v_gene: TRBV6-6; d_gene: .; j_gene: TRBJ1-1; abundance: .; CDR3aa: CASIHSVGISTEAFF; CDR3nt: TGTGCCAGCATTCACAGTGTAGGGATTTCCACTGAAGCTTTCTTT
v_gene: TRBV10-3; d_gene: TRBD2; j_gene: TRBJ2-2; abundance: .; CDR3aa: CAISRTSDNTGELFF; CDR3nt: TGTGCCATCAGTCGGACTAGCGATAACACCGGGGAGCTGTTTTTT
v_gene: TRBV30; d_gene: .; j_gene: TRBJ2-1; abundance: .; CDR3aa: CAWSSGVGRGKNEQFF; CDR3nt: TGTGCCTGGAGTTCTGGGGTAGGACGGGGAAAAAATGAGCAGTTCTTC
v_gene: TRBV5-1; d_gene: TRBD1; j_gene: TRBJ2-2; abundance: .; CDR3aa: CASSAPGTGNTGELFF; CDR3nt: TGCGCCAGCAGCGCCCCCGGGACAGGGAACACCGGGGAGCTGTTTTTT
v_gene: TRBV25-1; d_gene: .; j_gene: TRBJ1-2; abundance: .; CDR3aa: CASSPPEVNYGYTF; CDR3nt: TGTGCCAGCAGTCCCCCGGAGGTTAACTATGGCTACACCTTC
v_gene: TRBV27; d_gene: TRBD1; j_gene: TRBJ2-7; abundance: .; CDR3aa: CASSLYTGGRRDEQYF; CDR3nt: TGTGCCAGCAGTTTATATACAGGGGGTAGACGGGACGAGCAGTACTTC
v_gene: TRBV7-3; d_gene: .; j_gene: TRBJ1-2; abundance: .; CDR3aa: CASSLGPHYGYTF; CDR3nt: TGTGCCAGCAGCTTAGGACCGCACTATGGCTACACCTTC
v_gene: TRBV28; d_gene: .; j_gene: TRBJ1-6; abundance: .; CDR3aa: CASSLLQAYNSPLHF; CDR3nt: TGTGCCAGCAGTTTATTACAGGCCTATAATTCACCCCTCCACTTT
v_gene: TRBV9; d_gene: .; j_gene: TRBJ2-1; abundance: .; CDR3aa: CASSVVEASDEQFF; CDR3nt: TGTGCCAGCAGCGTAGTTGAGGCTAGCGATGAGCAGTTCTTC
v_gene: TRBV19; d_gene: .; j_gene: TRBJ1-2; abundance: .; CDR3aa: CASSIDRSTRWGYTF; CDR3nt: TGTGCCAGTAGTATAGACCGGTCAACCCGCTGGGGCTACACCTTC
v_gene: TRBV19; d_gene: TRBD2; j_gene: TRBJ2-7; abundance: .; CDR3aa: CASSIGTSGAYEQYF; CDR3nt: TGTGCCAGTAGTATCGGAACTAGCGGCGCCTACGAGCAGTACTTC
v_gene: TRBV2; d_gene: TRBD2; j_gene: TRBJ2-2; abundance: .; CDR3aa: CASSAAGGNTGELFF; CDR3nt: TGTGCCAGCAGTGCGGCGGGAGGCAACACCGGGGAGCTGTTTTTT
v_gene: TRBV6-1; d_gene: .; j_gene: TRBJ2-7; abundance: .; CDR3aa: CASNRAGGYEQYF; CDR3nt: TGTGCCAGCAATCGTGCAGGGGGGTACGAGCAGTACTTC
v_gene: TRBV28; d_gene: .; j_gene: TRBJ1-1; abundance: .; CDR3aa: CASSGWRGTEAFF; CDR3nt: TGTGCCAGCAGTGGATGGAGGGGGACTGAAGCTTTCTTT
v_gene: TRBV15; d_gene: TRBD1; j_gene: TRBJ2-7; abundance: many; CDR3aa: CATSKGFYRGAAEQYF; CDR3nt: TGTGCCACCAGCAAGGGCTTCTACAGGGGCGCCGCTGAGCAGTACTTC
v_gene: TRBV7-3; d_gene: TRBD2; j_gene: TRBJ2-1; abundance: .; CDR3aa: CASSLYSGRAEYNEQFF; CDR3nt: TGTGCCAGCAGCTTATATAGCGGGAGGGCCGAGTACAATGAGCAGTTCTTC
v_gene: TRBV12-2; d_gene: .; j_gene: TRBJ1-1; abundance: .; CDR3aa: CASRFTRGRVVLHTEAFF; CDR3nt: TGTGCAAGTCGCTTCACCAGGGGCCGGGTGGTTTTGCACACTGAAGCTTTCTTT
v_gene: TRBV27; d_gene: .; j_gene: TRBJ2-2; abundance: .; CDR3aa: CASSSPRGRGTGELFF; CDR3nt: TGTGCCAGCAGTTCCCCCCGGGGCCGGGGCACCGGGGAGCTGTTTTTT
v_gene: TRBV10-2; d_gene: .; j_gene: TRBJ2-5; abundance: .; CDR3aa: CASSEGQGETQYF; CDR3nt: TGCGCCAGCAGTGAAGGTCAGGGTGAGACCCAGTACTTC
v_gene: TRBV7-6; d_gene: TRBD1; j_gene: TRBJ1-4; abundance: .; CDR3aa: CASSLEGRGQPNEKLFF; CDR3nt: TGTGCCAGCAGCTTAGAGGGGAGGGGACAGCCGAATGAAAAACTGTTTTTT
v_gene: TRBV5-1; d_gene: TRBD1; j_gene: TRBJ2-2; abundance: .; CDR3aa: CASSVGTGGSGELFF; CDR3nt: TGCGCCAGCAGCGTTGGGACAGGGGGATCCGGGGAGCTGTTTTTT
v_gene: TRBV29-1; d_gene: TRBD1; j_gene: TRBJ2-5; abundance: .; CDR3aa: CSVRPPDRGTYF; CDR3nt: TGCAGCGTTCGCCCGCCGGACAGGGGAACGTACTTC
v_gene: TRBV7-6; d_gene: TRBD1; j_gene: TRBJ2-7; abundance: many; CDR3aa: CASSLDDRGYEQYF; CDR3nt: TGTGCCAGCAGCTTAGATGACAGGGGCTACGAGCAGTACTTC
v_gene: TRBV30; d_gene: TRBD1; j_gene: TRBJ1-2; abundance: .; CDR3aa: CAWRGQGSYGSYTF; CDR3nt: TGTGCCTGGAGGGGACAGGGGTCATATGGTAGCTACACCTTC
v_gene: TRBV27; d_gene: .; j_gene: TRBJ1-1; abundance: .; CDR3aa: CASSLSSSHYRLNTEAFF; CDR3nt: TGTGCCAGCAGTTTATCGTCGTCCCATTACAGATTGAACACTGAAGCTTTCTTT
v_gene: TRBV6-5; d_gene: TRBD1; j_gene: TRBJ2-5; abundance: .; CDR3aa: CASSSGTGGTQYF; CDR3nt: TGTGCCAGCAGCTCCGGGACAGGTGGGACCCAGTACTTC
v_gene: TRBV12-5; d_gene: .; j_gene: TRBJ1-1; abundance: .; CDR3aa: CASGLFSGGLGTEAFF; CDR3nt: TGTGCTAGTGGTTTGTTCAGTGGGGGATTGGGCACTGAAGCTTTCTTT
v_gene: TRBV19; d_gene: .; j_gene: TRBJ1-4; abundance: .; CDR3aa: CASSIPGDEKLFF; CDR3nt: TGTGCCAGTAGTATCCCCGGGGATGAAAAACTGTTTTTT
v_gene: TRBV6-5; d_gene: .; j_gene: TRBJ2-3; abundance: .; CDR3aa: CASSYPGIDTQYF; CDR3nt: TGTGCCAGCAGTTACCCAGGGATAGATACGCAGTATTTT
v_gene: TRBV2; d_gene: .; j_gene: TRBJ1-1; abundance: .; CDR3aa: CASSPWEGGGSMNTEAFF; CDR3nt: TGTGCCAGCAGTCCCTGGGAGGGGGGCGGTAGTATGAACACTGAAGCTTTCTTT
v_gene: TRBV28; d_gene: TRBD1; j_gene: TRBJ1-2; abundance: .; CDR3aa: CASSLLAGGYGYTF; CDR3nt: TGTGCCAGCAGTTTATTGGCAGGGGGCTATGGCTACACCTTC
v_gene: TRBV5-1; d_gene: .; j_gene: TRBJ1-4; abundance: .; CDR3aa: CASSSTAATNEKLFF; CDR3nt: TGCGCCAGCAGCTCAACAGCCGCAACTAATGAAAAACTGTTTTTT
v_gene: TRBV29-1; d_gene: .; j_gene: TRBJ2-3; abundance: .; CDR3aa: CSVDLAERTDTQYF; CDR3nt: TGCAGCGTAGACTTAGCGGAGCGCACAGATACGCAGTATTTT
v_gene: TRBV27; d_gene: .; j_gene: TRBJ1-2; abundance: once; CDR3aa: CASRGGGDYGYTF; CDR3nt: TGTGCCAGCAGGGGAGGGGGGGACTATGGCTACACCTTC
v_gene: TRBV19; d_gene: TRBD1; j_gene: TRBJ2-7; abundance: once; CDR3aa: CASRGQEPYEQYF; CDR3nt: TGTGCCTCTAGGGGACAGGAACCCTACGAGCAGTACTTC
v_gene: TRBV19; d_gene: TRBD2; j_gene: TRBJ2-1; abundance: .; CDR3aa: CASRTSGTNEQFF; CDR3nt: TGTGCCTCCCGGACTAGCGGGACCAATGAGCAGTTCTTC